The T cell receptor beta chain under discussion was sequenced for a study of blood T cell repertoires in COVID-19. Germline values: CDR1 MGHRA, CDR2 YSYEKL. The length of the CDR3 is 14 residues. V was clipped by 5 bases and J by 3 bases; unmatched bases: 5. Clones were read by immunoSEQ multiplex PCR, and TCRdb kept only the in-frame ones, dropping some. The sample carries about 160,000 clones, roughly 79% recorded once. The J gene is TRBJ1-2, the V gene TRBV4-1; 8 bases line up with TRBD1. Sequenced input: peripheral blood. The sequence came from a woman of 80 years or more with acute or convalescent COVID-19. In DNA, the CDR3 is TGCGCCAGCAGCGGGGACAGGCGGGACTATGGCTACACCTTC. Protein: CASSGDRRDYGYTF.